Below are 4 T cell receptor beta chains sequenced from a single sample in a study of blood T cell repertoires in COVID-19. Sequenced by immunoSEQ multiplex PCR; TCRdb stores in-frame clones only, minus some. This sample has 200,000 to 250,000 clones, with roughly 80% found just once. The source material was peripheral blood. The receptors were sampled from a woman of 80 years or more with COVID-19, enrolled during active disease.

The chain uses TRBV7-2 and TRBJ2-1; 9 nucleotides match TRBD2. Losses at the gene ends were 5 bases for V and 5 bases for J; bases not matched to a gene: 10. The CDR3 length is 16 residues. In germline, CDR1 is SGHTA, CDR2 FQGNSA. CDR3 nucleotides: TGTGCCAGCAGCCATGGCGGCGGGAGGGCCCACAATGAGCAGTTCTTC. Amino acids: CASSHGGGRAHNEQFF.

The genes are TRBV7-2 and TRBJ2-7; 8 bases map to TRBD2. This CDR3 contains 16 residues. The V segment lost 1 base and the J segment 5 bases; nucleotides outside the gene matches: 10. Germline V CDR1 and CDR2: SGHTA, FQGNSA. This CDR3 reads CASSLGVSGAGNEQYF. The CDR3 DNA is TGTGCCAGCAGCTTAGGGGTTAGCGGGGCTGGGAACGAGCAGTACTTC.

This clone was picked up one time. The rearrangement uses TRBV7-2 and TRBJ2-7; 12 nucleotides agree with TRBD2. This CDR3 is 15 amino acids long. The trim removed 1 base at V and 4 bases at J, leaving 2 bases unmatched. Germline V gene lookup returns CDR1 SGHTA and CDR2 FQGNSA. The CDR3 bases are TGTGCCAGCAGCTTAGTAACTAGCGGGAGGTACGAGCAGTACTTC. This gives the protein CASSLVTSGRYEQYF.

The chain recombines TRBV11-3 with TRBJ1-5; TRBD1 is a possible D gene (6 bases). The V and J ends lost 4 bases and 6 bases respectively, with 13 bases between them. The CDR3 runs to 14 residues. Germline V gene data show CDR1 as SGHNT and CDR2 as YENEEA. This CDR3 reads CASSSAGDGQPQHF. Written as DNA, the CDR3 is TGTGCCAGCAGCTCAGCAGGGGACGGTCAGCCCCAGCATTTT.